The 14 T cell receptor beta chains below were found in one sample sequenced in a study of T cell changes during pregnancy in multiple sclerosis (dated 2019 in TCRdb). The method was the immunoSEQ multiplex PCR assay. As stored in TCRdb, this immuneACCESS dataset retains in-frame rearrangements with V and J assigned. A fraction of the clones does not appear; measured against another copy, unresolved V genes explain less than half of the discrepancy, and the remainder lacks a known reason. The sample profile shows 50,000 to 60,000 clones; about 90% of them were found once. The top ten hold 0.5% to 0.6% of the sample. The material was CD4+ T cells from peripheral blood mononuclear cells, obtained in the first trimester of pregnancy. These TCRs come from a female donor with multiple sclerosis, enrolled in a pregnancy study.

V and J are TRBV28 and TRBJ2-1; D unresolved. The CDR3 extends over 12 amino acids. Germline CDR1 and CDR2: MDHEN and SYDVKM. V was shortened by 2 bases and J by 7 bases, with 6 bases between the two germline ends. The CDR3 region is CASSLTVNEQFF. The CDR3 nucleotides read TGTGCCAGCAGTTTAACGGTTAATGAGCAGTTCTTC.

The chain uses TRBV6-5 and TRBJ2-7, with TRBD2 matching 12 bases. Germline values: CDR1 MNHEY, CDR2 SVGAGI. The CDR3 extends over 14 amino acids. The junction had 4 bases not matched to a gene; V was cut back by 7 bases and J by 3 bases. In DNA form, the CDR3 reads TGTGCCAGCACTCGACTAGCGGGGGACTACGAGCAGTACTTC. Amino acid sequence: CASTRLAGDYEQYF.

This rearrangement joins TRBV5-1 to TRBJ2-1; 7 bases agree with TRBD1. This CDR3 is 15 amino acids long. After removal of 1 base from V and 4 bases from J, the junction contained 5 bases not matched to a gene. Germline-derived CDR1 and CDR2 are SGHRS and YFSETQ. The CDR3 bases are TGCGCCAGCAGCTTGTGGGGACAGCTATACAATGAGCAGTTCTTC. It translates to CASSLWGQLYNEQFF.

V is TRBV2 and J is TRBJ1-4; D remains unclear. Trimming removed 6 bases at V and 0 bases at J, with 8 bases between. CDR3 length: 14 amino acids. Germline lookup yields CDR1 SNHLY and CDR2 FYNNEI. CDR3 sequence reads: CASSAEATNEKLFF. In DNA form, the CDR3 reads TGTGCCAGCAGCGCAGAGGCAACTAATGAAAAACTGTTTTTT.

The V and J genes are TRBV7-2 and TRBJ2-7, with TRBD2 matching over 8 bases. After removal of 3 bases from V and 6 bases from J, the junction contained 7 bases not matched to a gene. Looked up from germline, CDR1 is SGHTA and CDR2 is FQGNSA. This CDR3 spans 14 amino acids. CDR3 region: CASSFPGLVTEQYF. CDR3 DNA sequence: TGTGCCAGCAGCTTCCCGGGACTAGTTACCGAGCAGTACTTC.

The gene calls are TRBV10-3 and TRBJ2-3, with a weak D call TRBD2 (6 bases). Per the germline V gene, CDR1 is ENHRY and CDR2 is SYGVKD. CDR3 length: 15 amino acids. V was pared by 2 bases and J by 6 bases, with 15 bases between. The DNA for the CDR3 is TGTGCCATCAGTGAGAAGGGAGGCCCGGGCGATACGCAGTATTTT. Its protein product is CAISEKGGPGDTQYF.

The chain is built from TRBV9 and TRBJ2-1, with D maybe TRBD1 (6 bases). Germline values: CDR1 SGDLS, CDR2 YYNGEE. The CDR3 sequence is 14 residues long. The V and J ends lost 6 bases and 2 bases respectively, with 12 bases between them. This CDR3 is CASNTGQTYNEQFF. Written as DNA, the CDR3 is TGTGCCAGCAACACAGGGCAGACCTACAATGAGCAGTTCTTC.

This rearrangement joins TRBV6-1 to TRBJ1-1; D not certain. There are 15 residues in the CDR3. Looked up from germline, CDR1 is MNHNS and CDR2 is SASEGT. V lost 6 bases, J lost 4 bases, and 18 bases lay in between. This chain's CDR3 is CASRSGPSWGTEAFF. For the CDR3, the DNA is TGTGCCAGCAGGAGCGGACCGTCCTGGGGCACTGAAGCTTTCTTT.

The chain combines TRBV7-8 with TRBJ2-3; D ambiguous. CDR3 length equals 14 residues. V lost 2 bases, J lost 2 bases, and 8 bases lay in between. Per the germline V gene, CDR1 is SGHVS and CDR2 is FQNEAQ. CDR3 nucleotide sequence: TGTGCCAGCAGCTTAACGAGCAACACAGATACGCAGTATTTT. Translated, it gives CASSLTSNTDTQYF.

V and J are TRBV18 and TRBJ1-6; D uncertain. This CDR3 is built from 13 residues. CDR1 and CDR2 from the germline V gene are KGHSH and LQKENI. V gave up 2 bases and J gave up 6 bases, with 5 bases separating them. The CDR3 coding sequence is TGTGCCAGCTCACCAGGGAGTAATTCACCCCTCCACTTT. Amino acid sequence: CASSPGSNSPLHF.

J is TRBJ2-2 and V is TRBV2, with 14 bases matching TRBD2. The ends lost 6 bases at V and 4 bases at J; junction bases unmatched: 7. The V gene's germline CDR1 is SNHLY and CDR2 FYNNEI. The CDR3 totals 17 residues. This CDR3 reads CASRGGLAGEGTGELFF. CDR3 nucleotides: TGTGCCAGCAGGGGGGGACTAGCGGGAGAGGGCACCGGGGAGCTGTTTTTT.

The chain links TRBV11-3 to TRBJ2-3; D possibly corresponds to TRBD1 (6 bases). CDR1 is SGHNT, CDR2 YENEEA, per germline. The CDR3 has 14 residues. V was trimmed by 5 bases and J by 5 bases, leaving 14 bases between them. For the CDR3, the DNA is TGTGCCAGCAGCGTTCAGGGGATGGAAGATACGCAGTATTTT. It specifies CASSVQGMEDTQYF.

This clone was detected once. CDR3 region: CATERDRVGGELFF. The CDR3 DNA is TGTGCCACCGAGAGGGACAGGGTGGGCGGGGAGCTGTTTTTT. The rearrangement links TRBV15 to TRBJ2-2; TRBD1 aligns across 9 bases. V lost 8 bases to trimming and J lost 7 bases; unmatched junction nucleotides: 8. CDR1 and CDR2 from the germline V gene are LNHNV and YYDKDF (reference sequence). This CDR3 comprises 14 residues.

This chain links TRBV18 with TRBJ2-1; 10 bases are a match to TRBD2. With V trimmed by 2 bases and J by 6 bases, 7 bases remained unmatched. The CDR3 covers 16 residues. The germline V gene encodes CDR1 KGHSH and CDR2 LQKENI. CDR3 coding DNA: TGTGCCAGCTCACCAAATCTAGCGGGAGCGGGCAATGAGCAGTTCTTC. It translates to CASSPNLAGAGNEQFF.